Below, one T cell receptor beta chain is given with its context. Its target is unknown. V dropped 5 bases and J dropped 4 bases, with 12 bases sitting between them. The CDR3 totals 14 residues. The V gene's germline CDR1 is LNHDA and CDR2 SQIVND (reference sequence). These data are taken from a study of chemoradiotherapy in HPV16-positive cancers. Study-level points and caveats: Candidate HPV-specific clones and E7-related TCR motifs grew in tumor during treatment. For HPV16-positive patients, expanding HPV-responsive T cells associated with longer recurrence-free survival.

The table came from immunoSEQ multiplex PCR; TCRdb's copy has only in-frame clones and leaves some out. Among about 22,000 clones, approximately 92% were seen once, and the ten largest hold around a sixth. The chain combines TRBV19 with TRBJ2-1; the D is unclear. The source material was blood, sampled from a patient who underwent chemoradiotherapy. This TCR came from a human donor with HPV-associated anogenital cancer. This CDR3 reads CASSVHLSYNEQFF. The CDR3, as DNA: TGTGCCAGTAGTGTCCACCTTTCTTACAATGAGCAGTTCTTC.